This TCR beta chain was sequenced in a study of T cell repertoires in cytomegalovirus infection. Study-wide context: Public TCR beta signatures were indicative of both CMV infection and a matching HLA type. General study findings and limits: Adding up the frequency of public TCR beta families identified people who carried CMV plus the relevant HLA. HLA-C-restricted CMV clonotypes gave the most frequent clonotype in two of eight donors.

TCRdb fed the reads into MiXCR, producing one record per CDR3 protein. The sample has 55,000 to 85,000 distinct CDR3 sequences, more than 20% seen once. Germline V gene data show CDR1 as SGHTA and CDR2 as FQGNSA. The CDR3 totals 13 residues. Deletions cut 2 bases from V and 5 bases from J, with 6 bases between. In regard to this clonotype: As yet, its antigen is unknown.

The sample here was CD8+ T cells from cultured PBMCs, taken from culture after CMV antigen stimulation. The clonotype comes from a human donor in good health (CMV status not recorded). Some clones in this sample may be carry-over from other donors' samples. The rearrangement links TRBV7-2 to TRBJ1-4; no firm D call. This chain's CDR3 is CASSLSRNEKLFF. Written as DNA, the CDR3 is TGTGCCAGCAGCTTAAGCAGAAATGAAAAACTGTTTTTT. The complete variable domain, with remaining parts taken from reference TRBV7-2 and TRBJ1-4, reads GAGVSQSPSNKVTEKGKDVELRCDPISGHTALYWYRQSLGQGLEFLIYFQGNSAPDKSGLPSDRFSAERTGGSVSTLTIQRTQQEDSAVYLCASSLSRNEKLFFGSGTQLSVL.